The present entry profiles one T cell receptor beta chain with its context. Its antigen is undetermined. This record belongs to a study of T cell responses to AZD1222 COVID-19 vaccine. TCRdb's copy holds only in-frame clones and misses some; the assay was immunoSEQ multiplex PCR. The table includes about 120,000 clones, about 91% detected once. Overall study findings and caveats: Elevations in Spike-specific TCR breadth and depth followed administration of two AZD1222 doses. Donors were largely white British and mainly female; clonal diversity was possibly underestimated.

Sequenced material: peripheral blood, taken on day 0 of AZD1222 vaccination. This sequence originates from an adult in good health.

CDR3 residues: CASSLLMTGDTGELFF. CDR3 coding DNA: TGCGCCAGCAGCCTCCTTATGACAGGAGACACCGGGGAGCTGTTTTTT. V gene TRBV4-1 combines with J gene TRBJ2-2; D possibly corresponds to TRBD1 (6 bases). V was cut by 4 bases and J by 3 bases, with 15 bases left in between. This CDR3 is built from 16 residues. Germline loops: CDR1 MGHRA, CDR2 YSYEKL.